One TCR beta chain is described in this entry. What it recognizes is unknown. The CDR3 extends over 15 amino acids. Germline V gene lookup returns CDR1 MNHEY and CDR2 SMNVEV (reference sequence). Unmatched junction bases numbered 9, after V lost 6 bases and J lost 4 bases. TCR alpha and beta CDR3 regions were amplified from RNA using iRepertoire nested multiplex PCR. Input was roughly 100-450 ng of tissue mRNA or PBMC total RNA. MiXCR, applied by TCRdb to the multiplex PCR reads, yields one record per CDR3 protein. Here the sample spans about 140,000 distinct CDR3 sequences, about two fifths being singletons. These data belong to a study of glioma-infiltrating T cells. Study-wide points: Tissue-blood divergence was below expectation in non-neoplastic patients, above in gliomas. CDR3 overlap between tissue and blood was very small.

The V gene is TRBV27, the J gene TRBJ1-2; 9 bases align to TRBD1. The receptor was derived from a human donor with low-grade glioma or glioblastoma, undergoing nonglioma brain surgery, or in good health (not recorded which). The sample was glioma tissue, nonneoplastic brain tissue, or PBMCs (not recorded which). The CDR3 here is CASRDVGQGTYGYTF. CDR3 DNA: TGTGCCAGCAGGGATGTTGGACAGGGGACCTATGGCTACACCTTC.